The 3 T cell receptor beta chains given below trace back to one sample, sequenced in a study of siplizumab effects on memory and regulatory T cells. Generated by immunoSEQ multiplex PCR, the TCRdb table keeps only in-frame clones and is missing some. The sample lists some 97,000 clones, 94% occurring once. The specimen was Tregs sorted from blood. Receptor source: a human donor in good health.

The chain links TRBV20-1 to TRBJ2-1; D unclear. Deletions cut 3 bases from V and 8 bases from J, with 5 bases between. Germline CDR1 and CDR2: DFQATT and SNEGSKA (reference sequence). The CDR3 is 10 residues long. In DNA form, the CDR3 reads TGCAGTGCTAGGGCCCATGAGCAGTTCTTC. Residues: CSARAHEQFF.

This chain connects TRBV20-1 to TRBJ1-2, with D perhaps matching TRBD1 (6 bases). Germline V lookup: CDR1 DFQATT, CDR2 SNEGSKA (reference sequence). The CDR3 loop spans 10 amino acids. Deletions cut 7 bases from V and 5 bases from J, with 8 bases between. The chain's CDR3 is CSGQAYGYTF. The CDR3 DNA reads TGCAGTGGACAGGCTTATGGCTACACCTTC.

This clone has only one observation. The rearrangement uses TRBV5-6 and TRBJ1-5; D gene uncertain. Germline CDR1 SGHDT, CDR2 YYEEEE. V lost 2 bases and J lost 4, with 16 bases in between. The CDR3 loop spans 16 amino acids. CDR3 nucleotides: TGTGCCAGCAGCTTTAGGGCACCCCGAAAAAATCAGCCCCAGCATTTT. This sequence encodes CASSFRAPRKNQPQHF. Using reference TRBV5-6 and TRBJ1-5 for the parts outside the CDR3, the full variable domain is DAGVTQSPTHLIKTRGQQVTLRCSPKSGHDTVSWYQQALGQGPQFIFQYYEEEERQRGNFPDRFSGHQFPNYSSELNVNALLLGDSALYLCASSFRAPRKNQPQHFGDGTRLSIL.